A selection of T cell receptor beta chains follows, all from one sample in a study of vaccination and CD4 T cells after COVID-19. Antigens for these TCRs are unknown. TCRdb called the PCR reads again in MiXCR, with one record for every CDR3 protein. Here the sample spans thousands of distinct CDR3 sequences, under 40% being singletons. The specimen sequenced was CD4+ T cells from blood, cultured in vitro. Receptors originate from a human donor who had recovered from COVID-19. CDR3s include the opening cysteine and the closing phenylalanine or tryptophan. Fields, in order: D gene, V gene, J gene, clone size, CDR3 protein, CDR3 DNA. A D gene is named only where the DNA matches it firmly. Size values are once, few and many counts, or a class for expanded clones, and some rows have none.

-,TRBV5-4,TRBJ2-1,few,CASSLGVYNEQFF,TGTGCCAGCAGCTTGGGCGTGTACAATGAGCAGTTCTTC
TRBD2,TRBV4-2,TRBJ2-3,few,CASSPGTSGGAANTQYF,TGTGCCAGCAGCCCCGGGACTAGCGGGGGGGCCGCGAATACGCAGTATTTT
-,TRBV30,TRBJ1-1,-,CAWNGQIRAEAFF,TGTGCCTGGAACGGACAGATTAGGGCTGAAGCTTTCTTT
-,TRBV20-1,TRBJ2-1,-,CSARSQGGGEQFF,TGCAGTGCTCGATCCCAGGGGGGCGGTGAGCAGTTCTTC
-,TRBV6-1,TRBJ1-2,-,CASCRGPSGDYGYTF,TGTGCCAGCTGTCGGGGACCTAGTGGAGACTATGGCTACACCTTC
-,TRBV3-1,TRBJ1-2,-,CASSQYRAAGGYTF,TGTGCCAGCAGCCAATATAGGGCCGCCGGTGGCTACACCTTC
-,TRBV20-1,TRBJ1-1,medium-sized,CSARVGAGAIEAFF,TGCAGTGCTAGAGTTGGAGCGGGGGCGATAGAAGCTTTCTTT
-,TRBV30,TRBJ1-5,few,CAWSRSEGLLMHF,TGTGCCTGGAGTCGTTCGGAAGGACTGCTAATGCATTTT
-,TRBV10-2,TRBJ1-5,few,CASSETGGGQPQHF,TGCGCCAGCAGTGAGACGGGGGGTGGTCAGCCCCAGCATTTT
-,TRBV6-5,TRBJ2-3,few,CASSFTQPTDTQYF,TGTGCCAGCAGTTTTACCCAACCCACAGATACGCAGTATTTT
-,TRBV4-1,TRBJ1-5,few,CASSQEREQGNQPQHF,TGCGCCAGCAGCCAAGAAAGAGAACAGGGAAATCAGCCCCAGCATTTT
TRBD1,TRBV6-1,TRBJ1-2,medium-sized,CASSDEGQGRYGYTF,TGTGCCAGCAGTGACGAGGGACAGGGGAGGTATGGCTACACCTTC
-,TRBV9,TRBJ2-1,once,CASSVGRAYDEQFF,TGTGCCAGCAGCGTGGGCAGGGCATACGATGAGCAGTTCTTC
-,TRBV29-1,TRBJ1-6,-,CSVEATRCSPLHF,TGCAGCGTTGAAGCTACCAGGTGTTCACCCCTCCACTTT
-,TRBV6-5,TRBJ1-6,-,CASSLDGGTSSPLHF,TGTGCCAGCAGTTTGGATGGCGGGACTAGTTCACCCCTCCACTTT
TRBD1,TRBV27,TRBJ1-2,-,CASREWGEGASGYTF,TGTGCCAGCAGAGAGTGGGGTGAGGGGGCGAGTGGCTACACCTTC
TRBD1,TRBV18,TRBJ2-2,-,CASSPTGANTGELFF,TGTGCCAGCTCTCCGACAGGGGCGAACACCGGGGAGCTGTTTTTT
-,TRBV6-1,TRBJ2-5,few,CASSESDGPQETQYF,TGTGCCAGCAGTGAATCCGACGGCCCACAAGAGACCCAGTACTTC
TRBD1,TRBV6-1,TRBJ2-5,-,CASAQGVQETQYF,TGTGCCAGCGCCCAGGGGGTGCAAGAGACCCAGTACTTC
-,TRBV7-3,TRBJ2-6,few,CASSHSPFRGSGANVLTF,TGTGCCAGCAGCCATTCCCCGTTTCGTGGCTCTGGGGCCAACGTCCTGACTTTC
-,TRBV5-4,TRBJ1-2,-,CASSLDPGFYGYTF,TGTGCCAGCAGCTTGGATCCAGGCTTCTATGGCTACACCTTC
-,TRBV7-9,TRBJ2-3,-,CASSQLHTDTQYF,TGTGCCAGCAGCCAACTTCACACAGATACGCAGTATTTT
-,TRBV5-1,TRBJ1-1,large,CASSLALMNTEAFF,TGCGCCAGCAGCTTGGCCCTCATGAACACTGAAGCTTTCTTT
-,TRBV6-5,TRBJ1-6,few,CASSSDITPSALAALHF,TGTGCCAGCAGTTCAGATATTACCCCCTCTGCCTTGGCGGCCCTCCACTTT
TRBD2,TRBV30,TRBJ2-1,-,CAWSPLGAGLALYNEQFF,TGTGCCTGGAGTCCCCTCGGGGCGGGACTAGCCCTCTACAATGAGCAGTTCTTC
-,TRBV7-3,TRBJ2-2,-,CASSLQGLRNTGELFF,TGTGCCAGCAGCCTTCAGGGGCTCCGGAACACCGGGGAGCTGTTTTTT
-,TRBV6-1,TRBJ2-3,-,CASSEGWRRTDTQYF,TGTGCCAGCAGTGAAGGGTGGAGACGCACAGATACGCAGTATTTT
-,TRBV2,TRBJ2-1,-,CASKGRTYNEQFF,TGTGCCAGCAAGGGCAGGACTTACAATGAGCAGTTCTTC
TRBD2,TRBV27,TRBJ2-2,few,CASRTSGGANTGELFF,TGTGCCAGCAGGACTAGCGGGGGGGCGAACACCGGGGAGCTGTTTTTT
TRBD1,TRBV30,TRBJ2-5,-,CAWDRGLETQYF,TGTGCCTGGGACAGGGGATTGGAGACCCAGTACTTC
-,TRBV11-3,TRBJ2-1,few,CASSLPVGEQFF,TGTGCCAGCAGCTTACCTGTGGGTGAGCAGTTCTTC
-,TRBV19,TRBJ1-5,-,CASSFRRRPLNSSRRGNQPQHF,TGTGCCAGTAGTTTCCGGAGACGGCCCTTAAACTCCTCCCGTAGGGGCAATCAGCCCCAGCATTTT
-,TRBV6-2/TRBV6-3,TRBJ1-2,-,CASSRRLGADDGYTF,TGTGCCAGCAGCCGCCGGTTGGGGGCGGATGATGGCTACACCTTC
-,TRBV18,TRBJ2-5,-,CASSPTGLQETQYF,TGTGCCAGCTCACCAACAGGATTGCAAGAGACCCAGTACTTC
-,TRBV30,TRBJ1-6,once,CAWTSGWDSPLHF,TGTGCCTGGACTTCAGGGTGGGATTCACCCCTCCACTTT
TRBD1,TRBV9,TRBJ1-1,-,CASSPMDRGLAEAFF,TGTGCCAGCAGCCCGATGGACAGGGGGTTAGCTGAAGCTTTCTTT
-,TRBV7-9,TRBJ1-2,-,CASTDTTNYGYTF,TGTGCCAGCACCGATACAACTAACTATGGCTACACCTTC
-,TRBV5-5,TRBJ1-5,few,CASSFGWAVNSNQPQHF,TGTGCCAGCAGCTTCGGCTGGGCAGTCAATAGCAATCAGCCCCAGCATTTT
TRBD2,TRBV5-4,TRBJ2-1,few,CASSLEASGSEQFF,TGTGCCAGCAGCTTGGAGGCTAGCGGGAGTGAGCAGTTCTTC
TRBD1,TRBV6-2/TRBV6-3,TRBJ1-2,-,CASKRQGVDYGYTF,TGTGCCAGCAAACGACAGGGTGTAGACTATGGCTACACCTTC
-,TRBV2,TRBJ1-2,-,CASSESWDGLYGYTF,TGTGCCAGCAGTGAATCTTGGGACGGTCTCTATGGCTACACCTTC
-,TRBV11-2,TRBJ1-1,few,CASSLKVQTNTEAFF,TGTGCCAGCAGCTTAAAGGTACAGACGAACACTGAAGCTTTCTTT
TRBD2,TRBV4-2,TRBJ2-7,-,CAGSQAGDYYYEQYF,TGTGCCGGCAGCCAAGCCGGGGACTACTACTACGAGCAGTACTTC
-,TRBV11-2,TRBJ2-5,-,CASSFRTQYF,TGTGCCAGCAGCTTTAGGACCCAGTACTTC
-,TRBV20-1,TRBJ2-5,-,CSATGQGSQETQYF,TGCAGTGCCACCGGGCAGGGGTCCCAAGAGACCCAGTACTTC
-,TRBV9,TRBJ1-2,-,CASSVLQGWYGYTF,TGTGCCAGCAGCGTTCTACAGGGTTGGTATGGCTACACCTTC
-,TRBV6-5,TRBJ1-2,-,CASSFRPQGHGYTF,TGTGCCAGCAGTTTCCGACCACAGGGACATGGCTACACCTTC
TRBD2,TRBV19,TRBJ2-2,-,CASSSGLASTGELFF,TGTGCCAGTAGCTCGGGACTAGCATCGACCGGGGAGCTGTTTTTT
-,TRBV20-1,TRBJ2-5,-,CSVDGGETQYF,TGCAGTGTCGACGGCGGGGAGACCCAGTACTTC
-,TRBV19,TRBJ2-2,-,CASHRGGSGTGELFF,TGTGCCAGTCATAGGGGGGGCTCAGGCACCGGGGAGCTGTTTTTT
-,TRBV19,TRBJ1-5,-,CASSIGRGGHQPQHF,TGTGCCAGTAGTATAGGTAGAGGAGGTCATCAGCCCCAGCATTTT
-,TRBV2,TRBJ2-7,-,CASSGRAEQYF,TGTGCCAGCAGTGGACGAGCCGAGCAGTACTTC
-,TRBV7-8,TRBJ2-1,-,CASSLPFLSEQFF,TGTGCCAGCAGCCTCCCTTTTCTCTCTGAGCAGTTCTTC
-,TRBV29-1,TRBJ2-3,few,CSSLRVGGLRNEDTQYF,TGCAGCTCCCTACGGGTGGGGGGACTCCGTAATGAAGATACGCAGTATTTT
TRBD2,TRBV5-1,TRBJ2-3,once,CASSLTSGETTHTQYF,TGCGCCAGCAGCTTGACTAGCGGGGAGACCACACATACGCAGTATTTT
-,TRBV18,TRBJ1-2,-,CASSQGQTYGYTF,TGTGCCAGCTCTCAAGGACAGACCTATGGCTACACCTTC
-,TRBV4-1,TRBJ1-4,-,CASSQAGREKLFF,TGCGCCAGCAGCCAAGCGGGGCGTGAAAAACTGTTTTTT